The present TCR beta chain was sequenced within a study of vaccination effects on CD4 cells after COVID-19. Sequencing in the ViraFEST assay came after antigen-specific CD4+ T cells had been expanded with viral peptide pools, which were used to stimulate PBMC. With around ten days of culture completed, CD4+ T cells were isolated. Vaccinated participants had no history of SARS-CoV-2 infection and tested negative for nucleocapsid antibodies. Only in-frame clones appear in the TCRdb table, and some are missing; sequencing was by immunoSEQ multiplex PCR. The data show approximately 23,000 clones, approximately 71% seen once. This clone was seen a handful of times. Its antigen is unidentified. The sequence derives from a human donor who received a COVID-19 vaccine. The material was CD4+ T cells from PBMCs cultured with HCoV-OC43 spike peptides, obtained before COVID-19 vaccination. Indicated subset: HCoV-OC43 spike overlapping peptide pool stimulation.

CDR3 protein: CASSSGSGNQPQHF. The CDR3 coding sequence is TGTGCCAGTAGCTCGGGAAGTGGGAATCAGCCCCAGCATTTT. This chain connects TRBV6-5 to TRBJ1-5, with D hard to call. Germline-derived CDR1 and CDR2 are MNHEY and SVGAGI. Trimming left V 9 bases short and J 4 bases short, with 16 bases between. This CDR3 comprises 14 residues.